This passage covers 24 T cell receptor beta chains from one sample sequenced in a study of early T cells in non-severe SARS-CoV-2 infection (dated by TCRdb to 2020 to 2022). To prepare the library, 5' RACE was applied. The sequencing machine was a NextSeq 500. TCRdb's own reprocessing of the public reads used fastp at Q25 and MiXCR and kept productive beta chains. A single entry per CDR3 protein holds the most common genes and DNA from its merged rows. This sample comprises roughly 50,000 distinct CDR3 sequences, less than 9.5% of them detected only once. The ten largest clones take up roughly a tenth of the sample. The starting material was whole blood, obtained at baseline. Receptors originate from an adult who was a healthcare worker with PCR-confirmed SARS-CoV-2 infection or an uninfected control (not recorded which).

This chain's CDR3 is CAISESIGPGADTQYF. CDR3 coding DNA: TGTGCCATCAGTGAGTCGATAGGTCCAGGGGCGGATACGCAGTATTTT. The rearrangement uses TRBV10-3 and TRBJ2-3; tentatively, D is TRBD1 (6 bases). V was shortened by 0 bases and J by 6 bases, with 16 bases between the two germline ends. Germline V gene sequence: CDR1 ENHRY, CDR2 SYGVKD. CDR3 size: 16 residues.

The rearrangement uses TRBV12-3 or TRBV12-4 and TRBJ2-7; 8 bases are shared with TRBD1. This CDR3 has 16 residues. V was pared by 4 bases and J by 2 bases, with 10 bases of the junction left unmatched. CDR3 sequence: CASSSGQGKPTYEQYF. The DNA of the CDR3 is TGTGCCAGCAGTTCCGGACAGGGCAAGCCAACCTACGAGCAGTACTTC.

This clonotype was detected many times. The CDR3 DNA reads TGTGCCAGCAGCCAGGCGGAGGGGGAGCACACTGAAGCTTTCTTT. It specifies CASSQAEGEHTEAFF. The rearrangement links TRBV4-2 to TRBJ1-1; a possible D gene is TRBD1 (6 bases). CDR3 length: 15 residues. Germline CDR1 and CDR2: LGHNA and YNFKEQ. V was clipped by 3 bases and J by 3 bases, with 14 bases between them.

This clonotype was detected many times. This chain connects TRBV20-1 to TRBJ2-7, with TRBD1 identical over 8 bases. This CDR3 is 12 amino acids long. V shed 3 bases, J shed 6 bases, and the junction held 4 bases outside the gene matches. Germline CDR1 DFQATT, CDR2 SNEGSKA (reference sequence). CDR3 sequence: CSARDREREQYF. DNA for the CDR3: TGCAGTGCTAGGGACAGGGAGCGCGAGCAGTACTTC.

This clonotype has at least ten counts. The rearrangement joins TRBV6-5 to TRBJ2-1; possible D gene TRBD2, 5 bases. V shed 7 bases and J shed 1 base, with 11 bases lying between them. This CDR3 region has 14 residues. Germline V CDR1 and CDR2: MNHEY, SVGAGI. CDR3 DNA sequence: TGTGCCAGCACTTCCGAGGGATCCTACAATGAGCAGTTCTTC. It yields the protein CASTSEGSYNEQFF.

This clonotype was seen a handful of times. The chain recombines TRBV24-1 with TRBJ2-2, with a possible D match to TRBD1 (6 bases). This CDR3 region has 14 residues. Trimming removed 9 bases from V and 2 bases from J, with 12 bases in between. Germline CDR1 is KGHDR and CDR2 is SFDVKD. The CDR3 loop reads CATGRDTNTGELFF. The CDR3 bases are TGTGCCACCGGACGGGACACTAACACCGGGGAGCTGTTTTTT.

This clonotype has ten or more counts. The rearrangement links TRBV14 to TRBJ2-2; D is possibly TRBD1 or TRBD2 (5 bases each). V lost 3 bases and J lost 6, with 11 bases in between. The CDR3 runs 14 residues. Germline-derived CDR1 and CDR2 are SGHDN and FVKESK. The DNA for the CDR3 is TGTGCCAGCAGCCAGGCGTTGGGGGCCGGGGAGCTGTTTTTT. Its protein is CASSQALGAGELFF. Full variable domain (outside the CDR3, taken from reference TRBV14 and TRBJ2-2): EAGVTQFPSHSVIEKGQTVTLRCDPISGHDNLYWYRRVMGKEIKFLLHFVKESKQDESGMPNNRFLAERTGGTYSTLKVQPAELEDSGVYFCASSQALGAGELFFGEGSRLTVL.

V usage is TRBV6-2 or TRBV6-3 and J usage is TRBJ1-2; TRBD1 aligns across 8 bases. The CDR3 is 13 residues long. Losses at the gene ends were 6 bases for V and 7 bases for J; bases not matched to a gene: 7. Germline CDR1 reads MNHEY; CDR2 reads SVGEGT. CDR3 nucleotides: TGTGCCAGCAGCCGGACAGGGTCCGGTGGCTACACCTTC. It translates to CASSRTGSGGYTF.

The table lists this clonotype with many counts. The CDR3, as DNA: TGTGCCATCAGCCTCGGACCGCCGCAAGAGACCCAGTACTTC. This translates into CAISLGPPQETQYF. This chain links TRBV10-3 with TRBJ2-5, with unresolved D. Germline CDR1 ENHRY, CDR2 SYGVKD. Trimming pared 6 bases from V and 2 bases from J, leaving 13 bases between. The CDR3 length is 14 residues.

The CDR3 bases are TGTGCCAGCAGTTATGGGGGTCCCACTGAAGCTTTCTTT. Its protein is CASSYGGPTEAFF. The chain uses TRBV6-6 and TRBJ1-1; a possible D gene is TRBD1 (5 bases). V was clipped by 3 bases and J by 4 bases, with 9 bases between them. The CDR3 is 13 amino acids. Germline values: CDR1 MNHNY, CDR2 SVGAGI (reference sequence).

This clonotype showed up many times. V gene TRBV28 combines with J gene TRBJ2-2; the D is unclear. CDR3 length: 15 amino acids. Per the germline V gene, CDR1 is MDHEN and CDR2 is SYDVKM. Trimming took 10 bases from V and 4 from J, leaving 19 bases between them. CDR3 bases: TGTGCCAACTCACTGTCCCAAGTTCCCACCGGGGAGCTGTTTTTT. It translates to CANSLSQVPTGELFF.

This clonotype was picked up many times. The chain employs TRBV5-6 and TRBJ2-5, with D maybe TRBD1 (5 bases). Per germline, CDR1 SGHDT and CDR2 YYEEEE. Trimming removed 0 bases from V and 4 bases from J, with 19 bases in between. The CDR3 length is 17 residues. This chain's CDR3 is CASSLVGADRPRETQYF. The CDR3, as DNA: TGTGCCAGCAGCTTGGTAGGGGCAGACCGCCCGAGAGAGACCCAGTACTTC.

This clonotype appeared a few times. The J gene is TRBJ2-7, the V gene TRBV5-1; 13 bases match TRBD2. Germline V gene data show CDR1 as SGHRS and CDR2 as YFSETQ. The V and J ends lost 7 bases and 2 bases, in that order; junction bases with no gene match: 15. The CDR3 consists of 18 residues. The CDR3 DNA reads TGCGCCAGCCACCATCCGGGACTAGCGGGGAAACCCCCCTACGAGCAGTACTTC. As protein: CASHHPGLAGKPPYEQYF.

This clonotype was counted a few times. The V gene is TRBV29-1, the J gene TRBJ1-1, with a weak D call TRBD1 (6 bases). Germline V gene data show CDR1 as SQVTM and CDR2 as ANQGSEA. V was trimmed by 0 bases and J by 0 bases, leaving 11 bases between them. This CDR3 has 15 amino acids. The CDR3 DNA reads TGCAGCGTTGAAGACTCCAGGACAGTGAACACTGAAGCTTTCTTT. It is translated as CSVEDSRTVNTEAFF.

This clonotype has ten or more counts. The chain recombines TRBV27 with TRBJ1-2; 8 bases line up with TRBD1. There are 15 residues in the CDR3. The V gene end was trimmed by 4 bases and the J gene end by 3 bases; junction bases not matched to a gene: 7. Per germline, CDR1 MNHEY and CDR2 SMNVEV (reference sequence). The CDR3 loop is CASSSQGALDYGYTF. The CDR3 DNA sequence: TGTGCCAGCAGTTCCCAGGGGGCGCTGGACTATGGCTACACCTTC.

The J gene is TRBJ2-7, the V gene TRBV2, with TRBD2 identical over 7 bases. The J segment lost 3 bases and the V segment lost 3 bases, leaving 11 bases of the junction unmatched. Germline CDR1 reads SNHLY; CDR2 reads FYNNEI. CDR3 size: 16 residues. The CDR3 loop reads CASSELRLAEYYEQYF. In nucleotides, the CDR3 is TGTGCCAGCAGTGAGCTTCGGCTAGCGGAATACTACGAGCAGTACTTC.

The rearrangement joins TRBV13 to TRBJ2-7, with 7 bases identical to TRBD1. The junction had 4 bases not matched to a gene; V was cut back by 1 base and J by 1 base. Germline CDR1 reads PRHDT; CDR2 reads FYEKMQ (reference sequence). The CDR3 runs to 15 residues. The CDR3 DNA reads TGTGCCAGCAGCTTAGAACAGGGGTTGTCCTACGAGCAGTACTTC. Translation gives CASSLEQGLSYEQYF.

The J gene is TRBJ2-2, the V gene TRBV27; D is unclear. V lost 3 bases, J lost 0 bases, and 2 bases lay in between. The germline gives CDR1 MNHEY, CDR2 SMNVEV (reference sequence). The CDR3 has 13 amino acids. CDR3 loop: CASSFANTGELFF. DNA for the CDR3: TGTGCCAGCAGTTTCGCGAACACCGGGGAGCTGTTTTTT.

The J gene is TRBJ2-7, the V gene TRBV9; 7 nucleotides align to TRBD2. Trimming at V came to 0 bases and at J to 3 bases, leaving 6 bases not matched to a gene. Germline V gene sequence: CDR1 SGDLS, CDR2 YYNGEE. The CDR3 spans 15 residues. CDR3 amino acids: CASSVDGGVVYEQYF. In DNA form, the CDR3 reads TGTGCCAGCAGCGTAGATGGGGGGGTTGTCTACGAGCAGTACTTC.

In this sample, this clonotype turned up many times. The chain is built from TRBV30 and TRBJ2-7, with 7 bases lining up with TRBD1. The V and J ends lost 5 bases and 5 bases, in that order; junction bases with no gene match: 15. This CDR3 comprises 15 residues. The germline V gene encodes CDR1 GTSNPN and CDR2 SVGIG (reference sequence). CDR3 residues: CAWARQGLARDEQYF. CDR3 DNA: TGTGCCTGGGCCCGACAGGGATTAGCTCGGGACGAGCAGTACTTC.

This clonotype was found a few times. The chain joins TRBV10-3 to TRBJ1-1, with 7 bases fitting TRBD1. Looked up from germline, CDR1 is ENHRY and CDR2 is SYGVKD. The J segment lost 4 bases and the V segment lost 6 bases, leaving 5 bases of the junction unmatched. The length of the CDR3 is 13 residues. CDR3 nucleotide sequence: TGTGCCATCAGAGGTTCAGGGGGCACTGAAGCTTTCTTT. Protein: CAIRGSGGTEAFF.

Many counts were recorded for this clonotype. CDR3 loop: CSARDGAGATDTQYF. DNA of the CDR3: TGCAGTGCTAGAGATGGGGCGGGAGCCACAGATACGCAGTATTTT. The chain uses TRBV20-1 and TRBJ2-3; 7 bases align to TRBD2. With V trimmed by 0 bases and J by 2 bases, 5 bases remained unmatched. This CDR3 is 15 amino acids long. Germline V lookup: CDR1 DFQATT, CDR2 SNEGSKA (reference sequence).

This clonotype was observed a handful of times. V is TRBV4-1 and J is TRBJ2-7, with 9 positions matching TRBD1. Trimming at V came to 1 base and at J to 2 bases, leaving 3 bases not matched to a gene. In germline, CDR1 is MGHRA, CDR2 YSYEKL. The CDR3 extends over 15 amino acids. The CDR3 is CASSQVGTGTYEQYF. For the CDR3, the DNA is TGCGCCAGCAGCCAAGTCGGGACAGGGACCTACGAGCAGTACTTC.

At least ten counts were recorded for this clonotype. The chain carries TRBV9 and TRBJ2-7; D might be TRBD1 (5 bases). Per the germline V gene, CDR1 is SGDLS and CDR2 is YYNGEE. The CDR3 is 14 residues long. V dropped 0 bases and J dropped 7 bases, with 14 bases sitting between them. The CDR3 is CASSVGGRAWEQYF. The CDR3 DNA sequence: TGTGCCAGCAGCGTAGGGGGCAGGGCATGGGAGCAGTACTTC.